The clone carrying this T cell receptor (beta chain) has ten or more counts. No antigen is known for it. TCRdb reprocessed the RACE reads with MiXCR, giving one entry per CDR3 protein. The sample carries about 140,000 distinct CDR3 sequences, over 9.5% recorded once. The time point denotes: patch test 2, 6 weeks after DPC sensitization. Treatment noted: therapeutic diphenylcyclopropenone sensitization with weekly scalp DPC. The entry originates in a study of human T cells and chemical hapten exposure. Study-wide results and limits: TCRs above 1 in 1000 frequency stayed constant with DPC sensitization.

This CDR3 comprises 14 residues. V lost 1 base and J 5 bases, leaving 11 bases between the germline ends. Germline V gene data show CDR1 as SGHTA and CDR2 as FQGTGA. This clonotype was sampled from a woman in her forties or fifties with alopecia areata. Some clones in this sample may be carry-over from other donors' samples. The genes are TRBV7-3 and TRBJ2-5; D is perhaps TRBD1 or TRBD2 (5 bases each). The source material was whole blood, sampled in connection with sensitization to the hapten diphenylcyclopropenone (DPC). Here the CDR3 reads CASSLRRDGETQYF. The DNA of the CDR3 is TGTGCCAGCAGCTTAAGACGGGACGGGGAGACCCAGTACTTC. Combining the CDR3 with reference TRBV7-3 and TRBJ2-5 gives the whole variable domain GAGVSQTPSNKVTEKGKYVELRCDPISGHTALYWYRQSLGQGPEFLIYFQGTGAADDSGLPNDRFFAVRPEGSVSTLKIQRTERGDSAVYLCASSLRRDGETQYFGPGTRLLVL.